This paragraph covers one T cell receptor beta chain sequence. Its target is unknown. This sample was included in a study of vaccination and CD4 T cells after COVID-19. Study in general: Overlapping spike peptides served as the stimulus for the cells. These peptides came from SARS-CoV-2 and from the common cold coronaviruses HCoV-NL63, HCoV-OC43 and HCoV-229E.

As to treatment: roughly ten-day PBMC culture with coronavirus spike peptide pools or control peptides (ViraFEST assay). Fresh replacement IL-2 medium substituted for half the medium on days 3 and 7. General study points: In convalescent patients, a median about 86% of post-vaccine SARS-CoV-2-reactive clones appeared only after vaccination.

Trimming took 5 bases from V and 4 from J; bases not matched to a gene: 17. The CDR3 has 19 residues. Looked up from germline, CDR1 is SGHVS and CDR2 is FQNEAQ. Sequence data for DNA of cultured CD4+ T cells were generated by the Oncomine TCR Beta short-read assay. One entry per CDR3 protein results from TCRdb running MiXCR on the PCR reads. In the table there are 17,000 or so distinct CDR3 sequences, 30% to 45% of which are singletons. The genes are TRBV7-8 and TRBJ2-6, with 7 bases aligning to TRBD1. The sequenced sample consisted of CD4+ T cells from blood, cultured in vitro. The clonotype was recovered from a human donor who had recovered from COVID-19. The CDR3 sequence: CASSTPQGFSSSGANVLTF. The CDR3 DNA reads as TGTGCCAGCAGCACACCACAGGGGTTCTCTTCTTCCGGGGCCAACGTCCTGACTTTC.